This entry lists 15 T cell receptor beta chains sequenced from one sample in a study of shared clonotypes between healthy human individuals. Clones were read by immunoSEQ multiplex PCR, and TCRdb kept only the in-frame ones, dropping some. The table includes about 750,000 clones, around 93% detected once. It was CD45RO-negative cells, positively selected for CCR7, that made up naive CD8 cells, with terminally differentiated effector memory CD45RA+ cells excluded. Sequencing was performed on naive CD8+ T cells sorted from blood. The receptors originated from a man younger than 40 in good health.

The V call is TRBV5-6, the J call TRBJ2-1; the D is unclear. The CDR3 is made up of 14 amino acids. V was trimmed by 1 base and J by 10 bases, leaving 15 bases between them. Germline lookup yields CDR1 SGHDT and CDR2 YYEEEE. In DNA form, the CDR3 reads TGTGCCAGCAGCTTGAGCTTCAGTTCCCGAGAGCAGTTCTTC. This sequence encodes CASSLSFSSREQFF.

The rearrangement uses TRBV27 and TRBJ2-1; possibly TRBD1 or TRBD2 for D (5 bases each). The CDR3 has 14 residues. In germline, CDR1 is MNHEY, CDR2 SMNVEV (reference sequence). Trimming took 8 bases from V and 6 from J, leaving 17 bases between them. The CDR3 coding sequence is TGTGCCAGCCCCCTCGGGACGGCAGTCAATGAGCAGTTCTTC. Amino acid sequence: CASPLGTAVNEQFF.

The V call is TRBV7-9, the J call TRBJ2-7; 10 positions agree with TRBD1. From germline, CDR1 is SEHNR and CDR2 FQNEAQ (reference sequence). V shed 2 bases and J 2 bases; nucleotides not matched to a gene: 12. This CDR3 spans 18 amino acids. Written as DNA, the CDR3 is TGTGCCAGCAGCTTATTTATCTTGGGGACAGGGGTAGCCTACGAGCAGTACTTC. It codes for CASSLFILGTGVAYEQYF.

This chain uses TRBV7-9 with TRBJ2-1, with TRBD1 matching over 7 bases. V dropped 5 bases and J dropped 3; count of bases not matched to a gene: 10. The CDR3 is 16 amino acids. Germline assignment: CDR1 SEHNR and CDR2 FQNEAQ (reference sequence). CDR3 DNA sequence: TGTGCCAGCAGCCCAACAGGGGCAGATCGCTACAATGAGCAGTTCTTC. It specifies CASSPTGADRYNEQFF.

This rearrangement joins TRBV19 to TRBJ2-1; 9 nucleotides agree with TRBD2. This CDR3 comprises 16 residues. Losses at the gene ends were 0 bases for V and 2 bases for J; bases not matched to a gene: 2. The germline V gene encodes CDR1 LNHDA and CDR2 SQIVND (reference sequence). The CDR3: CASSIDPSGTYNEQFF. The CDR3 bases are TGTGCCAGTAGTATAGATCCTAGCGGGACCTACAATGAGCAGTTCTTC.

The chain recombines TRBV29-1 with TRBJ2-1, with 13 bases lining up with TRBD2. Germline-derived CDR1 and CDR2 are SQVTM and ANQGSEA. V was clipped by 7 bases and J by 9 bases; unmatched bases: 6. This CDR3 region has 13 residues. The CDR3, as DNA: TGCAGCGCCGGACTAGCGGGAGAGGGTGAGCAGTTCTTC. This encodes CSAGLAGEGEQFF.

V usage is TRBV7-9 and J usage is TRBJ1-4; no clear D. V was cut by 2 bases and J by 7 bases, with 5 bases left in between. The CDR3 has 12 amino acids. Germline V CDR1 and CDR2: SEHNR, FQNEAQ (reference sequence). The CDR3 sequence: CASSLLGEKLFF. The CDR3 bases are TGTGCCAGCAGCTTATTGGGTGAAAAACTGTTTTTT.

As concerns this clone: Other DNA sequences within the sample encode an identical CDR3. The chain couples TRBV2 to TRBJ1-2; unclear D gene. The CDR3 loop spans 10 amino acids. Germline-derived CDR1 and CDR2 are SNHLY and FYNNEI. The V gene lost 6 bases and the J gene lost 7 bases, with 6 bases spanning the gap. The CDR3 DNA reads as TGTGCCAGCAGGGGCTTTGGCTACACCTTC. It encodes CASRGFGYTF.

Comments on this clone: Other DNA sequences from this sample encode an identical CDR3 as well. The chain is built from TRBV9 and TRBJ1-1; 7 nucleotides line up with TRBD1. Germline CDR1 reads SGDLS; CDR2 reads YYNGEE. V shed 4 bases and J 1 base; nucleotides not matched to a gene: 1. This CDR3 is 13 amino acids long. The CDR3: CASSQGGNTEAFF. CDR3 DNA sequence: TGTGCCAGCAGCCAGGGGGGGAACACTGAAGCTTTCTTT.

The chain couples TRBV19 to TRBJ2-5, with 12 bases identical to TRBD1. V trimming: 5 bases; J trimming: 5 bases; junction bases outside the gene matches: 6. Germline V gene sequence: CDR1 LNHDA, CDR2 SQIVND (reference sequence). The CDR3 spans 15 residues. The chain's CDR3 is CASSPGTGGGETQYF. CDR3 nucleotides: TGTGCCAGTAGTCCCGGGACAGGGGGCGGTGAGACCCAGTACTTC.

This rearrangement joins TRBV27 to TRBJ2-7; D gene uncertain. Per germline, CDR1 MNHEY and CDR2 SMNVEV (reference sequence). The CDR3 has 13 residues. The ends were cut back, 0 bases at V and 3 bases at J, with 6 bases in the middle. CDR3 sequence: CASSLSVYYEQYF. CDR3 DNA sequence: TGTGCCAGCAGTTTATCCGTCTACTACGAGCAGTACTTC.

The chain is built from TRBV4-1 and TRBJ2-1; perhaps D is TRBD1 or TRBD2 (5 bases each). Per germline, CDR1 MGHRA and CDR2 YSYEKL. V lost 1 base to trimming and J lost 15 bases, with 19 bases between them. The CDR3 runs to 14 residues. This chain's CDR3 is CASSQVLLGAGRFF. Written as DNA, the CDR3 is TGCGCCAGCAGCCAAGTTTTATTAGGGGCAGGGAGGTTCTTC.

J is TRBJ2-5 and V is TRBV6-1, with D maybe TRBD1 (6 bases). This CDR3 contains 15 residues. The germline CDR1 and CDR2 sequences are MNHNS and SASEGT. V lost 1 base and J 5 bases, leaving 14 bases between the germline ends. Written as DNA, the CDR3 is TGTGCCAGCAGTGAAGTTTGGGGGCTTGGGGAGACCCAGTACTTC. The encoded protein is CASSEVWGLGETQYF.

Here the CDR3 reads CASKGDKGTPFF. DNA for the CDR3: TGCGCCAGCAAGGGGGATAAGGGTACGCCGTTCTTT. The chain couples TRBV5-1 to TRBJ1-1; TRBD1 is a possible D gene (6 bases). The germline V and J ends were trimmed by 6 bases and 14 bases, with 20 bases remaining between them. This CDR3 is built from 12 residues. The germline V gene encodes CDR1 SGHRS and CDR2 YFSETQ.

The gene calls are TRBV5-1 and TRBJ2-3, with 11 bases fitting TRBD1. CDR1 is SGHRS and CDR2 is YFSETQ in the germline V gene. The J segment lost 5 bases and the V segment lost 4 bases, leaving 6 bases of the junction unmatched. The CDR3 spans 15 residues. This CDR3 reads CASSTRDRGLDTQYF. CDR3 DNA: TGCGCCAGCAGCACCCGGGACAGGGGGTTAGATACGCAGTATTTT.